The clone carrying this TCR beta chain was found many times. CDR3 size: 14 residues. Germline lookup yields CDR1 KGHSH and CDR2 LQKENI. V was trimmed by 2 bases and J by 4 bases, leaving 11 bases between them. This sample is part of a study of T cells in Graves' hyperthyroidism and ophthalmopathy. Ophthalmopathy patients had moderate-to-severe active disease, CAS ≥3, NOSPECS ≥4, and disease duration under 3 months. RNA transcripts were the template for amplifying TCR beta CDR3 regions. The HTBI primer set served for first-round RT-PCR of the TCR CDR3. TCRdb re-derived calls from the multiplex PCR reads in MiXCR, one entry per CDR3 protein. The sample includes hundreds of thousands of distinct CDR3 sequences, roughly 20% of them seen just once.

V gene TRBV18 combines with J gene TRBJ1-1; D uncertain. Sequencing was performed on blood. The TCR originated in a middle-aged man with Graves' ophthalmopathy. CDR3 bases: TGTGCCAGCTCACCAGACCTGGCCTTCACTGAAGCTTTCTTT. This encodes CASSPDLAFTEAFF.